This TCR beta chain appears in the sequencing data of a study of T cells after yellow fever vaccination. Comment on this clonotype: The junction departs from the called germline gene at one end, perhaps through a read error.

Germline lookup yields CDR1 LNHNV and CDR2 YYDKDF (reference sequence). This CDR3 has 14 residues. By 5'RACE template switching, TCR cDNA was produced, with a universal primer site and UMIs added in the process. TCRdb independently ran MiXCR on the 5' RACE reads; one entry per CDR3 protein. The sample consists of tens of thousands of distinct CDR3 sequences, about 6.6% of them appearing once. Sample: CD8+ T cells sorted from PBMCs, taken on the day of the first yellow fever vaccination. The chain combines TRBV15 with TRBJ2-1, with D perhaps matching TRBD1 (5 bases). This TCR was sampled from a man in his late teens or twenties who received the YFV17D yellow fever vaccine. The CDR3 loop reads CATSTPKGVNGQFF. The CDR3 nucleotides read TGTGCCACCAGCACACCTAAAGGGGTAAATGGGCAGTTCTTC.